This TCR beta chain was found in a study of blood T cell repertoires in COVID-19. Across the study: Samples came from the United States, Italy and Spain, spanning acute and convalescent COVID-19.

Germline-derived CDR1 and CDR2 are SGHAT and FQNNGV. This CDR3 is 13 amino acids long. The V segment lost 5 bases and the J segment 3 bases; nucleotides outside the gene matches: 3. Per the authors' pipeline: Reference gene primers were amplified, and this amplification served to estimate nucleated cell counts. The protocol was immunoSEQ multiplex PCR, while the TCRdb copy is restricted to in-frame clones and leaves out a portion. D and trimming were read from the DNA, whereas the V and J calls and clone size are those reported in that table. The table has approximately 65,000 clones, 65% to 80% seen once.

The TCR was taken from a woman older than 75 with active or convalescent COVID-19. The chain combines TRBV11-2 with TRBJ1-1, with 7 bases identical to TRBD1. The sequencing sample was made of peripheral blood. The CDR3 DNA reads TGTGCCAGCAGCCAAGACAGGGACACTGAAGCTTTCTTT. This gives the protein CASSQDRDTEAFF.